This T cell receptor beta chain was captured by sequencing in a study of control samples from healthy donors and cancer patients. CDR1 SGHNT and CDR2 YYREEE come from the germline V gene (reference sequence). The CDR3 covers 15 residues. V lost 0 bases and J lost 4, with 13 bases in between. Libraries were prepared by immunoSEQ multiplex PCR; TCRdb keeps only in-frame clonotypes and omits some of them. The sample has 75,000 to 95,000 clones; approximately 93% are singletons. The receptor was isolated from a woman aged 25 to 39 in good health. The V and J genes are TRBV5-4 and TRBJ1-1; D remains ambiguous. Source material: blood. CDR3 in DNA: TGTGCCAGCAGCTTGGCCGTTGGGAGTCTCACTGAAGCTTTCTTT. It yields the protein CASSLAVGSLTEAFF.